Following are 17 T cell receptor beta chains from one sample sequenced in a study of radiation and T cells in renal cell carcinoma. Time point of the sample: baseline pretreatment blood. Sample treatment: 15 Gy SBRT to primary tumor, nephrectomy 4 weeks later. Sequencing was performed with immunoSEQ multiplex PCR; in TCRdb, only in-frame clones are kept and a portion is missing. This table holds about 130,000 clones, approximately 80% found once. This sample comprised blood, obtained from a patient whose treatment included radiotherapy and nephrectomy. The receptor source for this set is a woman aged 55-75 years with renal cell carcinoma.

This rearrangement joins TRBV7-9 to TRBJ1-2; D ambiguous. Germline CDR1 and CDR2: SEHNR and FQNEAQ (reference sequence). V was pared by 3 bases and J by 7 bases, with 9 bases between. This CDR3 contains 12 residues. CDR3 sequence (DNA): TGTGCCAGCAGCTTTGATTTATTTGGCTACACCTTC. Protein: CASSFDLFGYTF.

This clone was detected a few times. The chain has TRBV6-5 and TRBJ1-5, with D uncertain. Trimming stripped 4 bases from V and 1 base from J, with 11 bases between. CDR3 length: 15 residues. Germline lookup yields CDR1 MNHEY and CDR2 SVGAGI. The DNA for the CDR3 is TGTGCCAGCAGTTTCCGGGGAGGGAGCAATCAGCCCCAGCATTTT. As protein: CASSFRGGSNQPQHF.

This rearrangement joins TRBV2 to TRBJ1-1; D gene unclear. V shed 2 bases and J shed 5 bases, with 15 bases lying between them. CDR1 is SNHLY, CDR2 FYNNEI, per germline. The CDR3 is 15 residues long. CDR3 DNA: TGTGCCAGCAGTGAAAGTGTTCTGCTAGGGACTGAAGCTTTCTTT. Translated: CASSESVLLGTEAFF.

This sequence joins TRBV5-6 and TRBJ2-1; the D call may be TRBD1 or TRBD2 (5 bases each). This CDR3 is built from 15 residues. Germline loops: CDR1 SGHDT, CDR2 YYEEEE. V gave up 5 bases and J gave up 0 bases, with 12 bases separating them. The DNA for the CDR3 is TGTGCCAGCAGTCTAGGGACCGGCTCCTACAATGAGCAGTTCTTC. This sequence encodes CASSLGTGSYNEQFF.

The CDR3 DNA sequence: TGTGCCAGCAGTAGACAGGGGAGCGGCTACGAGCAGTACTTC. Its translation: CASSRQGSGYEQYF. This chain links TRBV25-1 with TRBJ2-7, with TRBD1 matching 8 bases. CDR3 length equals 14 residues. The trim removed 5 bases at V and 3 bases at J, leaving 6 bases unmatched. Germline-derived CDR1 and CDR2 are MGHDK and SYGVNS.

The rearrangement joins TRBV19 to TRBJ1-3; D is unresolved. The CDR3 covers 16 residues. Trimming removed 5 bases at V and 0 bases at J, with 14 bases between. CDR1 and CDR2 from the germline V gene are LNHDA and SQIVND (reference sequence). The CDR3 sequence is CASSALSGSSGNTIYF. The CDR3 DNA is TGTGCCAGTAGTGCCCTTTCAGGAAGCTCTGGAAACACCATATATTTT.

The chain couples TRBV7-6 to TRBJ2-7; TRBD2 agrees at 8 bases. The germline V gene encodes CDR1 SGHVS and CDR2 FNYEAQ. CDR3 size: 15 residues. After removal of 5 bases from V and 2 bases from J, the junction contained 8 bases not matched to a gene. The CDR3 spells CASSTRSGGTYEQYF. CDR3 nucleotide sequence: TGTGCCAGCAGCACCCGAAGCGGGGGTACCTACGAGCAGTACTTC.

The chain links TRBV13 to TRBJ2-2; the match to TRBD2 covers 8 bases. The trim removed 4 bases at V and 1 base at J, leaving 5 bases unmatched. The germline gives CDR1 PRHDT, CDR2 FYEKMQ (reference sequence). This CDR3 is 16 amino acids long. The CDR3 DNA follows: TGTGCCAGCAGCTCGGCGGGACTAGGGAACACCGGGGAGCTGTTTTTT. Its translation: CASSSAGLGNTGELFF.

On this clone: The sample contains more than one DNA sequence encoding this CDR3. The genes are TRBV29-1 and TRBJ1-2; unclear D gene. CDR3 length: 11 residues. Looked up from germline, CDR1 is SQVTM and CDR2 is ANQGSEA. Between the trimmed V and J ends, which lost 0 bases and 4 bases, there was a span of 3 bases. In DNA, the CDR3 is TGCAGCGTTGAAGAGATCTATGGCTACACCTTC. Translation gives CSVEEIYGYTF.

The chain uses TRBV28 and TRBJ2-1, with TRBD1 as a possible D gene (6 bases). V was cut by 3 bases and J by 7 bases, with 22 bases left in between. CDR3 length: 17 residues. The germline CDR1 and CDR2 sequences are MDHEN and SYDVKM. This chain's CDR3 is CASSFRHPMGAKNEQFF. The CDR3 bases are TGTGCCAGCAGTTTTCGACACCCTATGGGGGCCAAAAATGAGCAGTTCTTC.

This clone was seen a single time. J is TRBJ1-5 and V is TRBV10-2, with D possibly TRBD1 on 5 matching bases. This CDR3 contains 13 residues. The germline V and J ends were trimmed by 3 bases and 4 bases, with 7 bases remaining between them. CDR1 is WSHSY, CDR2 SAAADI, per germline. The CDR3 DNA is TGCGCCAGCAGTGATCAGGGTAATCAGCCCCAGCATTTT. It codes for CASSDQGNQPQHF.

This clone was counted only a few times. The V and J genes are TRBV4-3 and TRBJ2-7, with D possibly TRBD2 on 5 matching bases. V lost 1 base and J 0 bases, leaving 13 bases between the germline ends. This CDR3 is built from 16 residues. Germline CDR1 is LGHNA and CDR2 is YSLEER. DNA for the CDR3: TGCGCCAGCAGCCAAGGGAGGAGCACCCTCTCCTACGAGCAGTACTTC. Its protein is CASSQGRSTLSYEQYF.

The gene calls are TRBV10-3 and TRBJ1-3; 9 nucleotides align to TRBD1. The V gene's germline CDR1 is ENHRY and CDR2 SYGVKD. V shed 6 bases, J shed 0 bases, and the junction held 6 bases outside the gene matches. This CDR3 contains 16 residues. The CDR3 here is CAIREDRGGSGNTIYF. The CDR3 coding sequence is TGTGCCATCAGAGAGGACAGGGGTGGCTCTGGAAACACCATATATTTT.

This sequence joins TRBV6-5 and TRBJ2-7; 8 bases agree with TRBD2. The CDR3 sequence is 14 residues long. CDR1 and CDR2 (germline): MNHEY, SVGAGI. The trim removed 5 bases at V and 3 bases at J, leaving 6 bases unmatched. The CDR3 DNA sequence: TGTGCCAGCAGTCCGGGAGGGAGTGTCTACGAGCAGTACTTC. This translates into CASSPGGSVYEQYF.

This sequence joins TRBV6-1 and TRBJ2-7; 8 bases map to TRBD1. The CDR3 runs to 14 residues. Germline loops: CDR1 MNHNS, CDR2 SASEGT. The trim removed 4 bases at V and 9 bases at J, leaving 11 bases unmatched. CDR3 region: CASSADRGPLGQYF. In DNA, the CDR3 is TGTGCCAGCAGTGCTGACAGGGGCCCCTTAGGGCAGTACTTC.

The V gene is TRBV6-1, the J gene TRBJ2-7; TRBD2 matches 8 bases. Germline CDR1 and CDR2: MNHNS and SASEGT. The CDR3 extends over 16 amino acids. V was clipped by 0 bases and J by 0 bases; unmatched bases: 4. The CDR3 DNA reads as TGTGCCAGCAGTGAAGCCAGCGGGGGCAACTCCTACGAGCAGTACTTC. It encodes CASSEASGGNSYEQYF.

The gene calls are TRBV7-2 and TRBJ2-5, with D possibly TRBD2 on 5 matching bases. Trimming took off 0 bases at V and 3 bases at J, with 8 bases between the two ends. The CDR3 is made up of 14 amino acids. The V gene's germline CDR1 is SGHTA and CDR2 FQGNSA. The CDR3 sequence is CASSLARAKETQYF. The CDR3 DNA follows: TGTGCCAGCAGCTTAGCGAGGGCAAAAGAGACCCAGTACTTC.